The sequence of this T cell receptor beta chain was determined in a study of T-cell memory formation after mild COVID-19 (dated by TCRdb to about 2021). At the level of the whole study: Most TCR sequence clusters were specific to one of the two donors. Longitudinal TCRalpha and TCRbeta repertoire sequencing tracked T-cell clones expanding and contracting after mild COVID-19 in two donors. Two young, previously healthy adult volunteers made up the cohort, one male and one female.

The CDR3 has 11 amino acids, counting the end cysteine and phenylalanine. Only the CDR3 DNA stays, 33 bases, in frame from base 1. CDR1 and CDR2, per the germline V gene, are SNHLY and FYNNEI. Overall results and qualifications from the work: Clones that contracted from day 15 to 85 showed balanced CD4/CD8 phenotypes, whereas a second wave of clones that expanded from day 15 to 37 leaned towards CD4+. Contracting CD4+ clones appeared mostly in the CM and EM memory subsets, whereas CD8+ clones were enriched in EMRA. Whether the second-wave clones peaking on day 37 were SARS-CoV-2 specific was not confirmed. Only two mild cases were covered by the study, and larger cohorts that include severe cases with pre-infection samples were considered necessary. Some responding clones were detected in pre-infection memory, suggesting pre-existing cross-reactive memory T cells joined the SARS-CoV-2 response.

About this clonotype itself: Its antigen remains undetermined. Being one base from a much bigger clone, this may be a read error.

TCRdb records Illumina NovaSeq 6000 as the sequencer. TCRalpha and TCRbeta cDNA libraries were built by 5'RACE with constant-segment primers, adding sample barcodes and unique molecular identifiers. Trizol reagent was used to extract RNA from every sample. Library amplification was performed in two PCR steps, and a second sample barcode and Illumina TruSeq adapters were introduced in the second step. Sequencing of the libraries was done on an Illumina NovaSeq, producing 2 x 150 bp paired-end reads. In the source study's methods: The reads were demultiplexed and collapsed into UMI-guided consensus sequences using migec v1.2.7. Using mixcr v2.1.11, UMI consensuses were aligned to TRA and TRB V and J templates and then assembled into clonotypes. Expanded or contracted clonotypes were those called significant by both edgeR and NoisET, with noise models trained on biological replicates. For edgeR calls, the cutoffs were a false discovery rate-adjusted p below 0.01 and a log2 fold-change threshold of 1. As an exploratory analysis of dynamics, max-normalized trajectories of the 1000 most abundant clonotypes were examined with PCA combined with hierarchical clustering. Separately sequenced CD4+ and CD8+ repertoires were used to assign the CD4 or CD8 phenotype of responding clones. TCRdb ran its own pipeline on the public reads, namely fastp trimming at Q25 and MiXCR clone calling, and kept in-frame beta chains. CDR3 protein sequences are deduplicated, and each keeps its most common genes and DNA. The V and J calls shown here were made by TCRdb, not taken from the authors' results. The sample has 450,000 to 650,000 distinct CDR3 sequences on record, roughly 18% of them singletons. The top ten clones comprise approximately 12% of the sample.

PBMCs were isolated by Ficoll-Paque density gradient centrifugation. Source material: PBMCs or a T cell subset sorted from them (not recorded which). The receptor was derived from an adult woman who had mild COVID-19 (a few samples of this study predate the infection). The sample titles of this study are shuffled in the database, so cell type and time point are left out; the donor was told from shared clones. Here the chain combines TRBV2 and TRBJ2-1, with the D segment possibly TRBD1 or TRBD2, each aligning over 5 bases. The CDR3 reads as follows: CASSEGTEQFF. The DNA is TGTGCCAGCAGCGAAGGGACTGAGCAGTTCTTC.